Each of the 7 T cell receptor beta chains below was sequenced from the same sample in a study of radiation and T cells in renal cell carcinoma. Time point denoted: blood 2 weeks post-SBRT. Regarding treatment: 15 Gy SBRT to primary tumor, nephrectomy 4 weeks later. TCRdb's copy holds only in-frame clones and misses some; the assay was immunoSEQ multiplex PCR. The profile covers roughly 120,000 clones, with 81% appearing a single time and approximately 2% taken by the ten largest. The specimen comprised blood, sampled from a patient whose treatment included radiotherapy and nephrectomy. Every receptor here comes from a woman aged 60 to 75 with renal cell carcinoma.

The genes are TRBV7-8 and TRBJ2-1, with D uncertain. V shed 5 bases and J shed 5 bases, with 19 bases lying between them. The CDR3 is made up of 16 amino acids. Germline CDR1 is SGHVS and CDR2 is FQNEAQ. The CDR3 is CASSPRRAPDHNEQFF. Written as DNA, the CDR3 is TGTGCCAGCAGCCCCCGCCGGGCCCCCGATCACAATGAGCAGTTCTTC.

This clone is a singleton in its sample. This chain's CDR3 is CASSESGGLQETQYF. The DNA of the CDR3 is TGTGCCAGCAGTGAAAGCGGGGGCCTCCAAGAGACCCAGTACTTC. The J gene is TRBJ2-5, the V gene TRBV2; 8 bases are a match to TRBD2. Germline V lookup: CDR1 SNHLY, CDR2 FYNNEI. This CDR3 region has 15 residues. The V gene end was trimmed by 2 bases and the J gene end by 1 base; junction bases not matched to a gene: 3.

The chain links TRBV29-1 to TRBJ2-7; 8 bases are a match to TRBD2. Per the germline V gene, CDR1 is SQVTM and CDR2 is ANQGSEA. The ends lost 3 bases at V and 0 bases at J; junction bases unmatched: 10. CDR3 length equals 16 residues. CDR3 loop: CSVELLTSASSYEQYF. The CDR3 DNA is TGCAGCGTTGAGCTCCTGACTAGCGCCAGCTCCTACGAGCAGTACTTC.

The genes are TRBV5-1 and TRBJ2-6; D remains unclear. Trimming took 1 base from V and 0 from J, leaving 17 bases between them. This CDR3 region has 19 residues. From germline, CDR1 is SGHRS and CDR2 YFSETQ. CDR3: CASSLNRNSFSSGANVLTF. CDR3 nucleotide sequence: TGCGCCAGCAGCTTGAATAGGAACAGTTTTAGCTCTGGGGCCAACGTCCTGACTTTC.

The V and J genes are TRBV19 and TRBJ1-5; 8 bases line up with TRBD1. The V and J ends lost 0 bases and 6 bases, in that order; junction bases with no gene match: 1. Germline loops: CDR1 LNHDA, CDR2 SQIVND (reference sequence). The CDR3 covers 14 residues. CDR3 residues: CASSIDRGPQPQHF. CDR3 DNA: TGTGCCAGTAGTATAGACAGGGGGCCTCAGCCCCAGCATTTT. Complete variable domain (other parts from reference TRBV19 and TRBJ1-5): DGGITQSPKYLFRKEGQNVTLSCEQNLNHDAMYWYRQDPGQGLRLIYYSQIVNDFQKGDIAEGYSVSREKKESFPLTVTSAQKNPTAFYLCASSIDRGPQPQHFGDGTRLSIL.

This sequence joins TRBV9 and TRBJ1-6, with D perhaps TRBD1 (6 bases). The CDR3 totals 14 residues. Trimming removed 5 bases from V and 6 bases from J, with 12 bases in between. CDR1 and CDR2 from the germline V gene are SGDLS and YYNGEE. CDR3 nucleotide sequence: TGTGCCAGCAGAGGAGAGGGGGGTAATTCACCCCTCCACTTT. The encoded protein is CASRGEGGNSPLHF.

On this clone itself: At one end, the junction sequence differs from germline, possibly due to a read error. The V gene is TRBV7-7, the J gene TRBJ2-1; D gene unclear. The CDR3 runs 15 residues. Germline CDR1 and CDR2: SSHAT and FNYEAQ (reference sequence). CDR3 amino acids: CASSLEEYSYNEQFF. CDR3 DNA sequence: TGTGCTAGCAGCTTAGAGGAATACTCCTACAATGAGCAGTTCTTC.